This T cell receptor beta chain was observed in a study of blood T cell repertoires in COVID-19. Using immunoSEQ multiplex PCR, the repertoire was profiled, and TCRdb retains in-frame clones only, with some absent. Among more than 200,000 clones listed, approximately 85% were seen once. The TCR originated in a human donor in a cohort sampled during active COVID-19. Sequencing was carried out using peripheral blood.

DNA for the CDR3: TGTGCCAGCTCACCACCGAGTGTGGAGACCCAGTACTTC. Translating gives CASSPPSVETQYF. The gene calls are TRBV18 and TRBJ2-5, with D unclear. Germline V gene data show CDR1 as KGHSH and CDR2 as LQKENI. V was clipped by 0 bases and J by 5 bases, with 7 bases between them. The CDR3 spans 13 residues.